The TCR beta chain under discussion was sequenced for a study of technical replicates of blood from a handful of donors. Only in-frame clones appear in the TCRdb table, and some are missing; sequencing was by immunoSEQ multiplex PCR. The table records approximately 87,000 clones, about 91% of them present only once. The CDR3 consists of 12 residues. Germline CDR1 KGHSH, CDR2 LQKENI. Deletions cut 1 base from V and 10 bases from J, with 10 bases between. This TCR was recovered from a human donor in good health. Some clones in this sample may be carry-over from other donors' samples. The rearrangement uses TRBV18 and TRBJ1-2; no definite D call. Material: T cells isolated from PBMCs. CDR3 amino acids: CASSPQGLAYTF. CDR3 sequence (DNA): TGTGCCAGCTCACCACAAGGACTTGCCTACACCTTC.